The T cell receptor beta chain described here comes from a study of quantifying T cell responses using KT2 cells. Study in general: RNA was reverse transcribed with TCR alpha and beta constant-region primers. The second PCR ran as a qPCR until a predetermined fluorescence threshold was reached.

This clonotype was seen a handful of times. The cDNA 3' end received a ligated oligonucleotide with a UMI. An equimolar mix of RC1.1 and RC1.2 primed the beta chain across TRBC1 and TRBC2. TCR alpha and beta chains were handled separately starting at the second PCR. TCRdb re-derived calls from the UMI-ligation and nested PCR reads in MiXCR, one entry per CDR3 protein. Of tens of thousands of distinct CDR3 sequences listed, 9% to 15% are singletons. The V gene's germline CDR1 is SGHRS and CDR2 YFSETQ. Trimming removed 0 bases at V and 3 bases at J, with 10 bases between. This CDR3 has 14 residues. Unfractionated PBMC were spiked with known numbers of KT2 clone cells. A range of KT2-to-PBMC ratios was made using fixed PBMC numbers.

Sequenced sample: PBMCs spiked with cells of the T cell clone KT2. The chain uses TRBV5-1 and TRBJ2-7; either TRBD1 or TRBD2 may fit D (5 bases each). This sequence was found in a human donor. CDR3 sequence reads: CASSLVPGSYEQYF. CDR3 nucleotide sequence: TGCGCCAGCAGCTTGGTCCCAGGGAGCTACGAGCAGTACTTC.